This T cell receptor (beta chain) emerged from a study of regulatory T cells in long-lasting Graves disease. Study-wide results and caveats: Patients with persistent disease showed a bias toward TRBV28, TRBJ1-2 and TRBJ2-5.

The sample holds many counts of this clonotype. The antigen is not known. Construction of TCR beta libraries relied on iRepertoire HTBI primers and on Arm-PCR targeting CDR3 regions. In TCRdb, the multiplex PCR reads were re-called with MiXCR into one record per CDR3 protein. Counted here are about 540,000 distinct CDR3 sequences, approximately 12% occurring once; the ten biggest clones make up 10%. As to time point: newly diagnosed GD, antithyroid drugs for less than 3 months. PBMC RNA served as the TCR library source. EDTA tubes received roughly 10 milliliters of drawn peripheral blood. V was pared by 6 bases and J by 3 bases, with 16 bases between. The CDR3 is 15 residues long. These data were also reused for a study on T cells in Graves' hyperthyroidism and ophthalmopathy. This second report adds: When the TCR CDR3 underwent first-round RT-PCR, the HTBI primer set was used.

The TCR was taken from a man aged 25 to 40 with Graves disease. The sample in question was peripheral blood mononuclear cells (PBMCs), obtained at new diagnosis, from a patient treated with antithyroid drugs. The chain links TRBV12-3 or TRBV12-4 to TRBJ2-3, with D tentatively TRBD2 (6 bases). CDR3 amino acids: CASSYLQAGTDTQYF. The CDR3 DNA reads TGTGCCAGCAGCTATCTCCAGGCGGGGACAGATACGCAGTATTTT.